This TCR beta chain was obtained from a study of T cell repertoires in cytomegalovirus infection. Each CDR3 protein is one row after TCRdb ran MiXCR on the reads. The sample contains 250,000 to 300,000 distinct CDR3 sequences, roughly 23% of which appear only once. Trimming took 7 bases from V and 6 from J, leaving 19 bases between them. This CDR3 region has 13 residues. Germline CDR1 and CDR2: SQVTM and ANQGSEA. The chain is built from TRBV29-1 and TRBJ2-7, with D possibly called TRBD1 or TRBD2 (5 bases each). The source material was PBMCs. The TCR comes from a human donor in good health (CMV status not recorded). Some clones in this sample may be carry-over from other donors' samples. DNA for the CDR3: TGCAGCGCTATGAGGACCCCGAGGGGCGAGCAGTACTTC. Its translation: CSAMRTPRGEQYF.